Listed below are T cell receptor beta chains from one sample, sequenced in a study of T cells in Graves' hyperthyroidism and ophthalmopathy. TCRdb reprocessed the multiplex PCR reads with MiXCR, giving one entry per CDR3 protein. The sample holds about 620,000 distinct CDR3 sequences, 15% to 20% seen once. Sequencing was carried out using blood. These receptors all come from a young woman with Graves' hyperthyroidism. Both conserved end residues are part of each CDR3. Fields, in order: J gene, V gene, CDR3 protein.

>TRBJ2-2|TRBV30
CAWKKGGELFF
>TRBJ2-7|TRBV14
CASSQDRWASGIYEQYF
>TRBJ2-2|TRBV7-2
CASSWTGIGELFF
>TRBJ2-5|TRBV20-1
CSAKPGQGLPTQYF
>TRBJ1-2|TRBV6-5
CASSYGSLTYGYTF
>TRBJ2-2|TRBV7-3
CASSSRSGVGGELFF
>TRBJ1-2|TRBV9
CASSVGEVYYGYTF
>TRBJ2-7|TRBV6-2/TRBV6-3
CASSRGTLGYEQYF
>TRBJ1-5|TRBV28
CASRGQALGPQHF
>TRBJ2-1|TRBV5-1
CASSLDLLATLGTNEQFF
>TRBJ1-5|TRBV28
CASRSTQGQYSNQPQHF
>TRBJ2-1|TRBV6-1
CASSLDRGPSNEQFF
>TRBJ1-5|TRBV28
CASSEDVRPQHF
>TRBJ2-1|TRBV28
CASSWSLAGNGEQFF
>TRBJ2-7|TRBV20-1
CSASRGTSGGEQYF
>TRBJ1-1|TRBV11-1
CASSPDPRGEAFF
>TRBJ1-4|TRBV28
CASSLFRGPEKLFF
>TRBJ2-1|TRBV7-2
CASSFRLAGGPVQFF
>TRBJ2-7|TRBV20-1
CSAVLPTSYEQYF
>TRBJ2-4|TRBV20-1
CSAVRGEEDIQYF